This TCR beta chain was profiled in a study of STAT3 mutations in large granular lymphocyte leukemia. Broader study findings: In T-cell large granular lymphocyte leukemia, about half of patients showed multiple immunodominant subclonotypes. All newly emerging clones after therapy were STAT3 wild type.

About this clone: The antigen remains unidentified.

Germline-derived CDR1 and CDR2 are SGHNT and YYREEE (reference sequence). The CDR3 runs to 16 residues. Trimming left V 1 base short and J 2 bases short, with 16 bases between. The data were produced by immunoSEQ multiplex PCR, yet TCRdb's version contains in-frame clones alone and is incomplete. There are roughly 29,000 clones in the sample; roughly 80% occur only once, and roughly 31% lies in the top ten. The V and J genes are TRBV5-4 and TRBJ2-7; possible D gene TRBD2, 7 bases. This clonotype originated in a woman aged 45-59 years with T-cell large granular lymphocyte leukemia. Some clones in this sample may be carry-over from other donors' samples. Sequencing was performed on peripheral blood mononuclear cells. The CDR3, as DNA: TGTGCCAGCAGCTTGTCGGGGGGCAGTATAACCTACGAGCAGTACTTC. Amino acids: CASSLSGGSITYEQYF.